What follows are 21 T cell receptor beta chains derived from one specimen sequenced in a study of OX40 agonist ivuxolimab in advanced cancers. Sequencing was performed with immunoSEQ multiplex PCR; in TCRdb, only in-frame clones are kept and a portion is missing. Of more than 60,000 clones detected, more than 90% appear once; the ten largest clones hold 0.35% to 0.45%. Here the sequenced sample was CD4+ or CD8+ T cells sorted from blood, taken in a trial of the OX40 agonist ivuxolimab. The receptors shown here come from an adult with an advanced solid tumor such as melanoma, head and neck, liver or kidney cancer.

The chain couples TRBV19 to TRBJ2-6; the match to TRBD1 covers 7 bases. This CDR3 spans 18 amino acids. Germline V gene lookup returns CDR1 LNHDA and CDR2 SQIVND (reference sequence). V lost 4 bases to trimming and J lost 0 bases; unmatched junction nucleotides: 9. CDR3 nucleotide sequence: TGTGCCAGTAGTACGACAGGGAATCCTCTCTCTGGGGCCAACGTCCTGACTTTC. This translates into CASSTTGNPLSGANVLTF.

This clone was picked up one time. The DNA for the CDR3 is TGTGCCACAGGGACAGCGGGTTTTAAGTGGCCCCAGCATTTT. As protein: CATGTAGFKWPQHF. The gene calls are TRBV19 and TRBJ1-5, with 7 bases identical to TRBD1. V shed 10 bases and J 9 bases; nucleotides not matched to a gene: 15. CDR3 length: 14 amino acids. Germline V CDR1 and CDR2: LNHDA, SQIVND (reference sequence).

This clone was counted a single time. The gene calls are TRBV7-9 and TRBJ1-2, with 8 nucleotides matching TRBD1. CDR3 length: 15 residues. Germline lookup yields CDR1 SEHNR and CDR2 FQNEAQ (reference sequence). The junction had 2 bases not matched to a gene; V was cut back by 1 base and J by 1 base. Here the CDR3 DNA reads TGTGCCAGCAGCTTAGGGACAGGGAGTAACTATGGCTACACCTTC. Translation: CASSLGTGSNYGYTF.

J is TRBJ2-7 and V is TRBV29-1; possibly TRBD1 for D (5 bases). The CDR3 contains 16 residues. V was trimmed by 4 bases and J by 3 bases, leaving 22 bases between them. Per germline, CDR1 SQVTM and CDR2 ANQGSEA. DNA for the CDR3: TGCAGCGTTGGTTTAACGGCAAAGACAGAAAACTACGAGCAGTACTTC. Protein sequence: CSVGLTAKTENYEQYF.

J is TRBJ1-5 and V is TRBV10-1; perhaps TRBD1 as D (6 bases). Trimming cost V 1 base and J 10 bases, with 14 bases left between them. CDR3 length: 14 amino acids. Looked up from germline, CDR1 is WNHNN and CDR2 is SYGVQD (reference sequence). CDR3 nucleotides: TGCGCCAGCAGTGAGTTGGGGGCAATGGATCCCCAGCATTTT. Translation gives CASSELGAMDPQHF.

The chain's CDR3 is CASSLDLGSSGNTIYF. The CDR3 DNA is TGTGCCAGCAGCTTAGACCTCGGGAGCTCTGGAAACACCATATATTTT. This chain uses TRBV7-2 with TRBJ1-3; D gene ambiguous. The V and J ends lost 1 base and 0 bases respectively, with 10 bases between them. Germline V CDR1 and CDR2: SGHTA, FQGNSA. The CDR3 length is 16 residues.

The chain links TRBV7-2 to TRBJ1-1; D is undetermined. Trimming shortened V by 2 bases and J by 4 bases, and 8 bases separated the two germline ends. The V gene's germline CDR1 is SGHTA and CDR2 FQGNSA. The CDR3 contains 13 residues. CDR3 coding DNA: TGTGCCAGCAGCTTATTGAGTAGCACTGAAGCTTTCTTT. It specifies CASSLLSSTEAFF.

The chain recombines TRBV19 with TRBJ2-3; 8 bases agree with TRBD2. The CDR3 spans 16 residues. Germline CDR1 is LNHDA and CDR2 is SQIVND (reference sequence). The V gene end was trimmed by 1 base and the J gene end by 7 bases; junction bases not matched to a gene: 10. CDR3 coding DNA: TGTGCCAGTAGTATAGTTCCAAGCGGGAGTATAAATACGCAGTATTTT. Its translation: CASSIVPSGSINTQYF. Full variable domain (outside the CDR3, taken from reference TRBV19 and TRBJ2-3): DGGITQSPKYLFRKEGQNVTLSCEQNLNHDAMYWYRQDPGQGLRLIYYSQIVNDFQKGDIAEGYSVSREKKESFPLTVTSAQKNPTAFYLCASSIVPSGSINTQYFGPGTRLTVL.

CDR3 region: CASSLAGAGAYNEQFF. The CDR3 DNA reads as TGTGCCAGCAGCTTGGCCGGGGCAGGGGCCTACAATGAGCAGTTCTTC. The V call is TRBV5-5, the J call TRBJ2-1; a weak D match, TRBD1 (6 bases). The CDR3 runs 16 residues. The ends were cut back, 0 bases at V and 2 bases at J, with 12 bases in the middle. Germline assignment: CDR1 SGHKS and CDR2 YYEKEE (reference sequence).

This sequence joins TRBV28 and TRBJ1-5; no definite D call. V lost 6 bases to trimming and J lost 1 base, with 10 bases between them. The V gene's germline CDR1 is MDHEN and CDR2 SYDVKM. CDR3 length equals 14 residues. CDR3 in amino acids: CASSTGLSNQPQHF. DNA of the CDR3: TGTGCCAGCAGCACGGGGTTGAGCAATCAGCCCCAGCATTTT.

This chain uses TRBV28 with TRBJ1-5, with D unclear. Between the trimmed V and J ends, which lost 5 bases and 1 base, there was a span of 15 bases. The V gene's germline CDR1 is MDHEN and CDR2 SYDVKM. The CDR3 loop spans 16 amino acids. DNA of the CDR3: TGTGCCAGCAGTCTGGACCCGGGAGGGAGCAATCAGCCCCAGCATTTT. As protein: CASSLDPGGSNQPQHF.

The rearrangement uses TRBV30 and TRBJ2-5, with 7 bases that match TRBD1. Germline lookup yields CDR1 GTSNPN and CDR2 SVGIG (reference sequence). V gave up 5 bases and J gave up 7 bases; unmatched junction bases: 10. The CDR3 loop spans 13 amino acids. CDR3 sequence reads: CAWGRQGLGTQYF. CDR3 sequence (DNA): TGTGCCTGGGGGCGACAGGGTTTGGGGACCCAGTACTTC.

The CDR3 protein is CASSLRDTPEQYF. The CDR3 coding sequence is TGTGCCAGCAGCTTAAGGGACACCCCGGAACAGTACTTC. This chain joins TRBV7-3 and TRBJ2-7, with a tentative D call TRBD1 (6 bases). The ends were cut back, 1 base at V and 10 bases at J, with 14 bases in the middle. CDR1 SGHTA and CDR2 FQGTGA come from the germline V gene. This CDR3 has 13 amino acids.

The chain couples TRBV9 to TRBJ1-2; D ambiguous. Germline values: CDR1 SGDLS, CDR2 YYNGEE. This CDR3 is built from 13 residues. Trimming took off 4 bases at V and 5 bases at J, with 12 bases between the two ends. The DNA for the CDR3 is TGTGCCAGCAGCCTTGGACCCTCGTATGGCTACACCTTC. It encodes CASSLGPSYGYTF.

This chain links TRBV5-1 with TRBJ2-3; D possibly corresponds to TRBD2 (6 bases). The ends were cut back, 4 bases at V and 0 bases at J, with 12 bases in the middle. CDR1 and CDR2 from the germline V gene are SGHRS and YFSETQ. The CDR3 extends over 15 amino acids. DNA for the CDR3: TGCGCCAGCAGCAGGGACTCGGGGAGCACAGATACGCAGTATTTT. Translating gives CASSRDSGSTDTQYF. Full variable domain (missing parts from reference TRBV5-1 and TRBJ2-3): KAGVTQTPRYLIKTRGQQVTLSCSPISGHRSVSWYQQTPGQGLQFLFEYFSETQRNKGNFPGRFSGRQFSNSRSEMNVSTLELGDSALYLCASSRDSGSTDTQYFGPGTRLTVL.

The V call is TRBV5-1, the J call TRBJ2-5, with a weak D call TRBD2 (6 bases). This CDR3 is 14 amino acids long. V lost 4 bases and J 5 bases, leaving 15 bases between the germline ends. CDR1 is SGHRS, CDR2 YFSETQ, per germline. The CDR3 sequence: CASSPLNGGETQYF. CDR3 nucleotide sequence: TGCGCCAGCAGCCCGCTCAACGGGGGTGAGACCCAGTACTTC.

V usage is TRBV19 and J usage is TRBJ1-1; 10 bases line up with TRBD1. Trimming took 10 bases from V and 5 from J; bases not matched to a gene: 10. CDR3 length: 14 amino acids. Germline CDR1 and CDR2: LNHDA and SQIVND (reference sequence). The CDR3 DNA is TGTGCCACCCGGACAGGGGGAGGAAGGACTGAAGCTTTCTTT. This sequence encodes CATRTGGGRTEAFF.

The chain uses TRBV7-6 and TRBJ2-3; unclear D gene. The CDR3 consists of 14 residues. Germline CDR1 is SGHVS and CDR2 is FNYEAQ. The germline V and J ends were trimmed by 5 bases and 2 bases, with 11 bases remaining between them. Here the CDR3 reads CASSQSFATDTQYF. The CDR3 nucleotides are TGTGCCAGCAGCCAATCGTTTGCCACAGATACGCAGTATTTT.

The CDR3 sequence is CASSQRLAGGPYEQYF. The CDR3 DNA reads as TGCGCCAGCAGTCAAAGACTAGCGGGGGGACCCTACGAGCAGTACTTC. The chain couples TRBV23-1 to TRBJ2-7; 13 bases align to TRBD2. TRBV23-1 carries the ORF label, with uncertain function. This CDR3 contains 16 residues. V was pared by 2 bases and J by 2 bases, with 3 bases of the junction left unmatched.

The chain joins TRBV5-1 to TRBJ2-2; no reliable D call. Per the germline V gene, CDR1 is SGHRS and CDR2 is YFSETQ. V gave up 4 bases and J gave up 0 bases, with 7 bases separating them. The CDR3 has 14 residues. CDR3 bases: TGCGCCAGCAGCATAGGGACGAACACCGGGGAGCTGTTTTTT. It translates to CASSIGTNTGELFF.

V gene TRBV7-7 combines with J gene TRBJ2-1; the D is unclear. The germline gives CDR1 SSHAT, CDR2 FNYEAQ (reference sequence). The CDR3 contains 16 residues. V lost 5 bases and J 2 bases, leaving 16 bases between the germline ends. The CDR3 spells CASSPSTASPYNEQFF. The CDR3 region has the DNA TGTGCCAGCAGCCCGTCGACGGCCTCTCCCTACAATGAGCAGTTCTTC.